These 20 T cell receptor beta chains share one sample of origin, sequenced in a study of post-analysis software for immune sequencing data. Notes on the study in general: Relative to controls, patients had about five TRBV segments at higher frequency, with TRBV5-6, TRBV5-1 and TRBV20-1 among these.

The authors incorporated unique molecular identifiers into the TCR beta cDNA libraries. TCRdb passed the PCR reads through MiXCR, listing each CDR3 protein once. The table includes a few hundred thousand distinct CDR3 sequences, approximately 39% detected once. No antigens are known for them. The sample comprised blood. The source of these receptors is a girl aged 2 to 9 with multiple sclerosis.

This clonotype appeared once. V and J are TRBV29-1 and TRBJ2-7; 9 bases fit TRBD1. The V gene's germline CDR1 is SQVTM and CDR2 ANQGSEA. The V and J ends lost 6 bases and 3 bases, in that order; junction bases with no gene match: 6. CDR3 length equals 13 residues. In nucleotides, the CDR3 is TGCAGCGTGGCCGGGACAGGGCGCTACGAGCAGTACTTC. Translation gives CSVAGTGRYEQYF.

This rearrangement joins TRBV29-1 to TRBJ2-1, with D unresolved. There are 12 residues in the CDR3. V lost 4 bases and J lost 7, with 11 bases in between. Germline loops: CDR1 SQVTM, CDR2 ANQGSEA. CDR3 nucleotide sequence: TGCAGCGTTGTTCCGGTGGGGAATGAGCAGTTCTTC. Translation gives CSVVPVGNEQFF.

The gene calls are TRBV7-9 and TRBJ2-1, with 7 bases matching TRBD1. The CDR3 covers 12 residues. The germline V gene has CDR1 SEHNR and CDR2 FQNEAQ (reference sequence). With 1 base clipped from V and 12 bases from J, the junction kept 3 bases outside the gene matches. The CDR3 is CASSLGWTGQFF. The CDR3 DNA reads as TGTGCCAGCAGCTTAGGCTGGACAGGGCAGTTCTTC.

This clonotype was seen once. Germline is not matched at one junction end, which may reflect a read error. The chain combines TRBV9 with TRBJ2-1; D may correspond to TRBD1 or TRBD2 (5 bases each). Germline lookup yields CDR1 SGDLS and CDR2 YYNGEE. The CDR3 loop spans 17 amino acids. CDR3 nucleotide sequence: TGTACCAGCAGCGCCCGGTTTCGGGACGGCCCCTACAATGAGCAGTTCTTC. It is translated as CTSSARFRDGPYNEQFF.

This chain uses TRBV5-1 with TRBJ2-5; a possible D gene is TRBD1 (6 bases). Trimming took 4 bases from V and 0 from J, leaving 19 bases between them. This CDR3 comprises 17 residues. Germline CDR1 is SGHRS and CDR2 is YFSETQ. The CDR3 DNA follows: TGCGCCAGCAGCCCCGACGCCGGGACACAGTACCAAGAGACCCAGTACTTC. Its protein is CASSPDAGTQYQETQYF.

There are a few counts of this clonotype. The genes are TRBV11-1 and TRBJ1-1; D perhaps matches TRBD1 (5 bases). Germline V gene lookup returns CDR1 SGHAT and CDR2 FQDESV (reference sequence). This CDR3 contains 13 residues. With 2 bases removed from V and 8 bases from J, the gap between germline ends came to 12 bases. The CDR3, as DNA: TGTGCCAGCAGCTTAATAAGGGGAGGCGAAGCTTTCTTT. Protein: CASSLIRGGEAFF.

The chain is built from TRBV20-1 and TRBJ2-7, with 10 bases matching TRBD2. The CDR3 contains 14 residues. Germline loops: CDR1 DFQATT, CDR2 SNEGSKA (reference sequence). The J segment lost 1 base and the V segment lost 3 bases, leaving 3 bases of the junction unmatched. Here the CDR3 reads CSARLAGASYEQYF. CDR3 DNA: TGCAGTGCTAGGCTAGCGGGAGCTTCCTACGAGCAGTACTTC.

The chain combines TRBV28 with TRBJ1-5; D is undetermined. Germline values: CDR1 MDHEN, CDR2 SYDVKM. V was pared by 4 bases and J by 7 bases, with 8 bases between. The CDR3 consists of 12 residues. The CDR3 region has the DNA TGTGCCAGCAGTTACCCTCTGCAGCCCCAGCATTTT. Its translation: CASSYPLQPQHF.

The chain couples TRBV5-1 to TRBJ2-3, with TRBD1 identical over 7 bases. V shed 7 bases and J 4 bases; nucleotides not matched to a gene: 9. CDR3 size: 14 residues. Per the germline V gene, CDR1 is SGHRS and CDR2 is YFSETQ. CDR3: CASQQGYEADTQYF. The CDR3 DNA reads as TGCGCCAGCCAACAGGGGTATGAAGCAGATACGCAGTATTTT.

This clonotype was detected many times. The gene calls are TRBV27 and TRBJ2-3, with D perhaps TRBD2 (6 bases). V was shortened by 2 bases and J by 5 bases, with 8 bases between the two germline ends. Germline loops: CDR1 MNHEY, CDR2 SMNVEV (reference sequence). The CDR3 extends over 13 amino acids. The CDR3 DNA reads TGTGCCAGCAGTTTAGGTAGCGGAGATACGCAGTATTTT. Its protein is CASSLGSGDTQYF.

The V and J genes are TRBV7-2 and TRBJ2-7; TRBD1 is a possible D gene (6 bases). Trimming took off 1 base at V and 0 bases at J, with 10 bases between the two ends. Per the germline V gene, CDR1 is SGHTA and CDR2 is FQGNSA. The CDR3 loop spans 15 amino acids. The CDR3 region has the DNA TGTGCCAGCAGCTTAGGTGGGACAAACTCCTACGAGCAGTACTTC. Translating it yields CASSLGGTNSYEQYF.

This clonotype was picked up many times. The CDR3 region has the DNA TGCAGCGTTGGAGGAGGAGAGGATACGCAGTATTTT. This gives the protein CSVGGGEDTQYF. This rearrangement joins TRBV29-1 to TRBJ2-3; a possible D gene is TRBD2 (5 bases). Looked up from germline, CDR1 is SQVTM and CDR2 is ANQGSEA. This CDR3 spans 12 amino acids. V gave up 4 bases and J gave up 6 bases, with 11 bases separating them.

Only one count was recorded for this clonotype. This chain uses TRBV5-1 with TRBJ2-7; perhaps TRBD1 as D (5 bases). Trimming cost V 0 bases and J 7 bases, with 14 bases left between them. In germline, CDR1 is SGHRS, CDR2 YFSETQ. The CDR3 loop spans 14 amino acids. CDR3 in amino acids: CASSLGTPPMEQYF. CDR3 DNA sequence: TGCGCCAGCAGCTTGGGGACACCCCCTATGGAGCAGTACTTC.

V usage is TRBV6-1 and J usage is TRBJ1-5; D is uncertain. CDR1 is MNHNS, CDR2 SASEGT, per germline. With 1 base removed from V and 2 bases from J, the gap between germline ends came to 9 bases. The CDR3 extends over 15 amino acids. CDR3 protein: CASSEVIGGNQPQHF. CDR3 DNA: TGTGCCAGCAGTGAAGTTATTGGGGGCAATCAGCCCCAGCATTTT.

The chain has TRBV4-1 and TRBJ2-3; D perhaps matches TRBD2 (6 bases). The CDR3 length is 16 residues. From germline, CDR1 is MGHRA and CDR2 YSYEKL. The V gene lost 0 bases and the J gene lost 5 bases, with 15 bases spanning the gap. This CDR3 is CASSQDWGTLGDTQYF. In nucleotides, the CDR3 is TGCGCCAGCAGCCAAGATTGGGGGACTTTAGGAGATACGCAGTATTTT.

This clonotype showed up just a few times. This rearrangement joins TRBV20-1 to TRBJ2-5; 9 bases are shared with TRBD2. The CDR3 is made up of 15 amino acids. With V trimmed by 1 base and J by 0 bases, 3 bases remained unmatched. The germline gives CDR1 DFQATT, CDR2 SNEGSKA (reference sequence). CDR3 sequence: CSARAEREDQETQYF. The CDR3 region has the DNA TGCAGTGCTAGAGCCGAGCGGGAGGACCAAGAGACCCAGTACTTC.

V gene TRBV6-6 combines with J gene TRBJ2-5, with D maybe TRBD1 (6 bases). The better agreement between TRBJ2-7 and the DNA end casts doubt on the J call. Germline V gene sequence: CDR1 MNHNY, CDR2 SVGAGI (reference sequence). This CDR3 has 13 residues. This CDR3 reads CASSYATGHEQYF. The CDR3 bases are TGTGCCAGCAGTTACGCCACAGGGCACGAGCAGTACTTC.

CDR3: CASNWAGSSYNEQFF. CDR3 nucleotide sequence: TGTGCCAGCAACTGGGCGGGGAGCTCCTACAATGAGCAGTTCTTC. The J gene is TRBJ2-1, the V gene TRBV7-3; possibly TRBD2 for D (6 bases). Trimming left V 7 bases short and J 0 bases short, with 13 bases between. The germline CDR1 and CDR2 sequences are SGHTA and FQGTGA. This CDR3 is built from 15 residues.

The table lists this clonotype with a few counts. The chain joins TRBV29-1 to TRBJ2-5; a possible D gene is TRBD2 (5 bases). Trimming took 0 bases from V and 4 from J, leaving 15 bases between them. Looked up from germline, CDR1 is SQVTM and CDR2 is ANQGSEA. CDR3 length equals 15 residues. CDR3 region: CSVEDRGRAGETQYF. The CDR3 bases are TGCAGCGTTGAAGACCGTGGGAGAGCTGGAGAGACCCAGTACTTC.

This chain links TRBV6-2 or TRBV6-3 with TRBJ2-1; 10 bases align to TRBD1. V was clipped by 6 bases and J by 10 bases; unmatched bases: 15. This CDR3 comprises 16 residues. CDR1 is MNHEY and CDR2 is SVGEGT in the germline V gene. CDR3: CASRDVTGGASYEQFF. CDR3 coding DNA: TGTGCCAGCAGAGACGTGACAGGGGGCGCATCCTACGAGCAGTTCTTC.